Below, 24 T cell receptor beta chains from the same sample are listed, as sequenced in a study of tumor and adjacent non-tumor tissue in lung cancer. The template was RNA from unsorted bulk tissue. TCRbeta libraries were built with three rounds of nested PCR, modified from ARM-PCR. Each CDR3 protein gets one entry after TCRdb re-called the multiplex PCR reads with MiXCR. The table records fewer than 150,000 distinct CDR3 sequences, around 66% of them present only once. Input material: lung tumor tissue. These receptors were collected from a man aged 55 to 70 with small cell lung cancer.

Concerning this clonotype: A much larger clone lies a single base off, so this may be a read error. V usage is TRBV28 and J usage is TRBJ2-5, with D possibly being TRBD2 (6 bases). V gave up 5 bases and J gave up 5 bases, with 18 bases separating them. Germline CDR1 reads MDHEN; CDR2 reads SYDVKM. This CDR3 contains 15 residues. CDR3 nucleotide sequence: TGTGCCAGCAGTGTCACTAGCAGCCGGCGCGAGACCCAGTACTTC. This codes for CASSVTSSRRETQYF.

Worth noting for this clonotype: Just one base apart from a much larger clone, this may be a read error. The chain employs TRBV20-1 and TRBJ1-1; D not resolved. The V end lost 3 bases, the J end lost 2 bases, and 7 bases lay between the germline ends. Germline assignment: CDR1 DFQATT and CDR2 SNEGSKA (reference sequence). The CDR3 has 12 residues. The CDR3 sequence is CSASKDNTEAFF. In DNA, the CDR3 is TGCAGTGCTAGCAAGGATAACACTGAAGCTTTCTTT.

V usage is TRBV5-1 and J usage is TRBJ2-5, with D possibly TRBD1 on 5 matching bases. The germline CDR1 and CDR2 sequences are SGHRS and YFSETQ. V gave up 4 bases and J gave up 4 bases, with 14 bases separating them. This CDR3 is 14 amino acids long. As DNA, the CDR3 is TGCGCCAGCAGCATGGGGCGCAACGTAGAGACCCAGTACTTC. Its protein product is CASSMGRNVETQYF. The whole variable domain, filled in from reference TRBV5-1 and TRBJ2-5, reads KAGVTQTPRYLIKTRGQQVTLSCSPISGHRSVSWYQQTPGQGLQFLFEYFSETQRNKGNFPGRFSGRQFSNSRSEMNVSTLELGDSALYLCASSMGRNVETQYFGPGTRLLVL.

The rearrangement joins TRBV11-2 to TRBJ2-1, with 8 bases matching TRBD2. The CDR3 length is 15 residues. CDR1 is SGHAT and CDR2 is FQNNGV in the germline V gene. The trim removed 7 bases at V and 7 bases at J, leaving 12 bases unmatched. CDR3 in DNA: TGTGCCAGCAATCCCCAGACAGCGGGAGAAAATGAGCAGTTCTTC. Its protein is CASNPQTAGENEQFF.

As regards this clonotype: The junction and the germline gene differ at one end; a read error may be behind it. The chain uses TRBV5-1 and TRBJ2-1; D is perhaps TRBD2 (6 bases). The CDR3 is 15 amino acids. Germline V lookup: CDR1 SGHRS, CDR2 YFSETQ. The CDR3 coding sequence is TGCGCCATCAGCTCCGGCGGGATTAGGTTCAATGAGCAGTTCTTC. Translation: CAISSGGIRFNEQFF. The full variable domain, in which reference TRBV5-1 and TRBJ2-1 provide the parts outside the CDR3, is KAGVTQTPRYLIKTRGQQVTLSCSPISGHRSVSWYQQTPGQGLQFLFEYFSETQRNKGNFPGRFSGRQFSNSRSEMNVSTLELGDSALYLCAISSGGIRFNEQFFGPGTRLTVL.

Concerning this clonotype itself: One junction end does not reproduce the germline sequence, and a read error may be involved. This chain uses TRBV6-1 with TRBJ2-3; the D call may be TRBD1 or TRBD2 (6 bases each). The CDR3 is made up of 15 amino acids. Per the germline V gene, CDR1 is MNHNS and CDR2 is SASEGT. The CDR3 region has the DNA TGTACCAGCAGTGCTTATGTGCGGGACACAGATACACAGTATTTT. Residues: CTSSAYVRDTDTQYF.

On this clonotype itself: A much bigger clone sits one base away, suggesting this may be a read error. The chain joins TRBV6-5 to TRBJ1-5, with D possibly being TRBD1 (6 bases). The CDR3 has 14 residues. The V end lost 6 bases, the J end lost 4 bases, and 13 bases lay between the germline ends. The germline gives CDR1 MNHEY, CDR2 SVGAGI. The CDR3 region has the DNA TGTGCCAGCAGCACCCGGGGGCGTAATCAGCCCCAGCATTTT. Translation: CASSTRGRNQPQHF.

This clonotype was recorded only once. This may be a read error, as it is one base from a much larger clone. The J gene is TRBJ2-5, the V gene TRBV5-4, with D possibly being TRBD1 (6 bases). From germline, CDR1 is SGHNT and CDR2 YYREEE (reference sequence). This CDR3 is built from 14 residues. In nucleotides, the CDR3 is TGTGCCATCAGCTTGCAGGGGCCCCCAGAGACCCAGTACTTC. Translated: CAISLQGPPETQYF.

The chain combines TRBV10-3 with TRBJ2-7; either TRBD1 or TRBD2 may fit D (5 bases each). Between the trimmed V and J ends, which lost 2 bases and 8 bases, there was a span of 13 bases. The CDR3 has 13 amino acids. Germline CDR1 is ENHRY and CDR2 is SYGVKD. The CDR3, as DNA: TGTGCCATCAGTGAGAGAGGGGCGGGTAAGCAGTACGTC. It is translated as CAISERGAGKQYV.

This clonotype was seen many times. This chain uses TRBV5-1 with TRBJ1-4; the D gene is possibly TRBD1 (5 bases). This CDR3 contains 17 residues. Germline V gene lookup returns CDR1 SGHRS and CDR2 YFSETQ. V lost 0 bases to trimming and J lost 0 bases, with 12 bases between them. CDR3 residues: CASSLGFLGATNEKLFF. The CDR3 nucleotides are TGCGCCAGCAGCTTGGGATTTTTGGGGGCAACTAATGAAAAACTGTTTTTT.

Notes on this clonotype: One junction end does not reproduce the germline sequence, and a read error may be involved. V gene TRBV10-3 combines with J gene TRBJ2-2; TRBD1 or TRBD2 may be the D gene (6 bases each). This CDR3 region has 16 residues. The germline V gene encodes CDR1 ENHRY and CDR2 SYGVKD. The CDR3 coding sequence is TGTGCCATCAGTGAAGATGGGGGGCCGAACACCTGGGAGCTGTTTTTT. Translation gives CAISEDGGPNTWELFF.

A note on this clonotype: Relative to the germline gene, one junction end is altered; a read error may explain this. The V gene is TRBV11-2, the J gene TRBJ2-7; 10 bases fit TRBD2. This CDR3 has 14 residues. The germline V gene has CDR1 SGHAT and CDR2 FQNNGV. CDR3 region: CASTLTSGSDEEYF. CDR3 in DNA: TGTGCCAGCACCTTGACTAGCGGGTCCGACGAGGAGTACTTC.

Turning to this clonotype: Being one base from a much bigger clone, this may be a read error. The rearrangement links TRBV28 to TRBJ2-7, with D perhaps matching TRBD1 (6 bases). This CDR3 contains 14 residues. Germline-derived CDR1 and CDR2 are MDHEN and SYDVKM. The CDR3 sequence: CASSSGQGSYGQYF. The CDR3 region has the DNA TGTGCCAGCAGTTCAGGGCAGGGGTCCTACGGGCAGTACTTC.

A note on this clonotype: This sequence may be a read error, since a much larger clone differs from it by one base. V and J are TRBV12-3 or TRBV12-4 and TRBJ2-3, with D perhaps being TRBD1 or TRBD2 (5 bases each). This CDR3 has 16 residues. The ends were cut back, 1 base at V and 7 bases at J, with 18 bases in the middle. The CDR3 bases are TGTGCCAGCAGTTTAGGGGGCCCCGGGATTTGGAATACGCAGTATTTT. Translating it yields CASSLGGPGIWNTQYF.

DNA of the CDR3: TGTGCCAGCAGTGAATCCGGGGGCGGCCAGCCCCAGCATTTT. The encoded protein is CASSESGGGQPQHF. The V gene is TRBV6-1, the J gene TRBJ1-5; D is possibly TRBD1 (6 bases). Germline V gene data show CDR1 as MNHNS and CDR2 as SASEGT. The V and J ends lost 2 bases and 7 bases respectively, with 12 bases between them. CDR3 length: 14 amino acids.

Regarding this clonotype: Germline is not matched at one junction end, which may reflect a read error. The rearrangement joins TRBV20-1 to TRBJ1-4, with D uncertain. Germline-derived CDR1 and CDR2 are DFQATT and SNEGSKA (reference sequence). The CDR3 spans 13 residues. The CDR3 spells CNAKVGGNEKLFF. In nucleotides, the CDR3 is TGCAATGCTAAAGTGGGAGGGAATGAAAAACTGTTTTTT.

Comments on this clonotype: This clone may be a read error of a much larger clone one base away. This chain uses TRBV11-1 with TRBJ1-6; maybe TRBD1 (5 bases). CDR1 and CDR2 (germline): SGHAT, FQDESV (reference sequence). The CDR3 is 14 amino acids. CDR3 region: CASSFSGHNPPLLF. DNA for the CDR3: TGTGCCAGCAGCTTCTCAGGACATAATCCACCCCTCCTCTTT.

V is TRBV6-1 and J is TRBJ1-3, with D unresolved. Between the trimmed V and J ends, which lost 7 bases and 2 bases, there was a span of 6 bases. The CDR3 length is 12 residues. Germline V gives CDR1 MNHNS, CDR2 SASEGT. In DNA, the CDR3 is TGTGCCAGCAACCCCGCTGGAAACACCATATATTTT. It encodes CASNPAGNTIYF.

As for this clonotype: The junction shows a germline mismatch at one end, possibly a read error. The gene calls are TRBV11-3 and TRBJ2-1; TRBD1 might be the D (5 bases). The germline gives CDR1 SGHNT, CDR2 YENEEA. The CDR3 covers 14 residues. The CDR3 DNA is TGTGTCAGCAGCTTAATTCAGAGTAGGGGTGAGCAGTTCTTC. As protein: CVSSLIQSRGEQFF.

This clonotype was seen only a few times. This sequence joins TRBV21-1 and TRBJ2-7; the table's D gene call, TRBD2, was not cross checked with the DNA. TRBV21-1 has pseudogene status. The CDR3 contains 15 residues. This CDR3 reads CASSKAPSDSYEQYV. CDR3 DNA sequence: TGTGCCAGCAGCAAAGCCCCTAGCGACTCCTACGAGCAGTACGTC.

J is TRBJ2-3 and V is TRBV11-3, with D maybe TRBD2 (5 bases). V lost 9 bases and J 2 bases, leaving 24 bases between the germline ends. The germline CDR1 and CDR2 sequences are SGHNT and YENEEA. The CDR3 is 17 residues long. CDR3 loop: CASGGTESGSLTDTQYF. DNA for the CDR3: TGTGCCAGTGGCGGAACAGAGAGCGGTTCCCTCACAGATACGCAGTATTTT. The variable domain in full, completed from reference TRBV11-3 and TRBJ2-3, reads EAGVVQSPRYKIIEKKQPVAFWCNPISGHNTLYWYLQNLGQGPELLIRYENEEAVDDSQLPKDRFSAERLKGVDSTLKIQPAELGDSAVYLCASGGTESGSLTDTQYFGPGTRLTVL.

The rearrangement uses TRBV20-1 and TRBJ1-5; tentative D call: TRBD1 (6 bases). With the DNA end fitting TRBJ2-3 better, the J assignment may be wrong. The CDR3 runs to 15 residues. CDR1 and CDR2 from the germline V gene are DFQATT and SNEGSKA (reference sequence). Written as DNA, the CDR3 is TGCAGTGCTTGGGCAGGGGTAAGGGGCAATCAGTCCCAGTATTTT. It translates to CSAWAGVRGNQSQYF.

The chain employs TRBV15 and TRBJ2-1; either TRBD1 or TRBD2 may supply D (5 bases each). Trimming shortened V by 1 base and J by 9 bases, and 13 bases separated the two germline ends. There are 14 residues in the CDR3. The germline V gene encodes CDR1 LNHNV and CDR2 YYDKDF (reference sequence). The CDR3 sequence is CATSRGGERSEQFF. The DNA of the CDR3 is TGTGCCACCAGCAGAGGAGGGGAGAGGAGTGAGCAGTTCTTC.

The rearrangement uses TRBV20-1 and TRBJ1-2; a possible D gene is TRBD1 (6 bases). The CDR3 has 13 amino acids. Trimming cost V 7 bases and J 1 base, with 13 bases left between them. CDR1 and CDR2 from the germline V gene are DFQATT and SNEGSKA (reference sequence). The CDR3 protein is CSVRGGGNYGYTF. CDR3 coding DNA: TGCAGTGTCCGCGGAGGGGGTAACTATGGCTACACCTTC.